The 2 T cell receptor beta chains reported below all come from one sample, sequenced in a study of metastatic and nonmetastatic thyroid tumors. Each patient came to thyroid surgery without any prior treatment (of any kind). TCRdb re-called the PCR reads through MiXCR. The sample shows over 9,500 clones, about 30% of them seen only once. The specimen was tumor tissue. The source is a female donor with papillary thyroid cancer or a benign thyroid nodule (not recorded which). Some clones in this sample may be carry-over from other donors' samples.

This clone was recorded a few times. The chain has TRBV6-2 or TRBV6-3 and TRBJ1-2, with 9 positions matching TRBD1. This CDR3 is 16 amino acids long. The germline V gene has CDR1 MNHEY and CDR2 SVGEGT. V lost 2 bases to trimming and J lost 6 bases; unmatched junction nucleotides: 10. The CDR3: CASSYRPTGGVNGYTF. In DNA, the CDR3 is TGTGCCAGCAGTTACCGACCGACAGGGGGGGTTAATGGCTACACCTTC.

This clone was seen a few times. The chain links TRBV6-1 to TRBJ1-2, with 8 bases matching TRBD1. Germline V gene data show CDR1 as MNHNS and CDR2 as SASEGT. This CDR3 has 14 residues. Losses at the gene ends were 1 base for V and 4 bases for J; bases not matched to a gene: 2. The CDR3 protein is CASSEGTGLYGYTF. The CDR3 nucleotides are TGTGCCAGCAGTGAAGGGACAGGGCTCTATGGCTACACCTTC.